These 20 T cell receptor beta chains came from one sample sequenced in a study of T cell clusters in autoimmune cytopenias (dated by TCRdb to between 2019 and 2020). The sample was run on an Illumina MiSeq. TRB rearrangements were amplified by multiplex PCR following a touch-down protocol, with the TRB-A and TRB-B primer pools mixed in one tube. With the reads reprocessed by TCRdb, a single entry stands for each CDR3 protein sequence and no DNA is reported. The table of this sample itemizes several thousand distinct CDR3 sequences. Together, the top ten hold around 4.8% of the sample. Per sample, roughly 250 ng of peripheral blood genomic DNA, approximately 37,500 genome equivalents, was used for TRB amplification. This same sample was also part of a study on T cell repertoires in aging, cancer and after chemotherapy.

Specimen: peripheral blood. All receptors derive from a human donor in good health.

The chain links TRBV18 to TRBJ1-1; as DNA is missing, the TRBD1 call by TCRdb cannot be tested. Germline lookup yields CDR1 KGHSH and CDR2 LQKENI. The CDR3 has 15 residues. CDR3 sequence: CASSPDQGLNTEAFF.

V usage is TRBV28 and J usage is TRBJ1-6. The CDR3 consists of 16 residues. Germline CDR1 and CDR2: MDHEN and SYDVKM. The CDR3 here is CASIPGHGPNNSPLHF.

V is TRBV5-1 and J is TRBJ2-5; TCRdb reports TRBD1, a call that lacks DNA to check it against. CDR1 and CDR2 (germline): SGHRS, YFSETQ. The CDR3 is 16 residues long. CDR3: CASSGGTGGYQETQYF. Filled out from reference TRBV5-1 and TRBJ2-5, the complete variable domain reads KAGVTQTPRYLIKTRGQQVTLSCSPISGHRSVSWYQQTPGQGLQFLFEYFSETQRNKGNFPGRFSGRQFSNSRSEMNVSTLELGDSALYLCASSGGTGGYQETQYFGPGTRLLVL.

In terms of frequency, this clonotype is medium-sized. The V gene is TRBV6-1, the J gene TRBJ2-3; TCRdb picks TRBD2, but there is no DNA to check that call. CDR1 is MNHNS and CDR2 is SASEGT in the germline V gene. The CDR3 covers 14 residues. This chain's CDR3 is CASSEAGGEDTQYF.

By frequency, this clonotype is medium-sized. The CDR3 sequence: CASRPTGVSSYNEQFF. The rearrangement joins TRBV27 to TRBJ2-1; TCRdb's D call of TRBD1 is untestable without DNA. Germline V lookup: CDR1 MNHEY, CDR2 SMNVEV (reference sequence). This CDR3 is built from 16 residues.

By frequency, this clonotype registers medium-sized. The V gene is TRBV12-3 or TRBV12-4, the J gene TRBJ1-4; TCRdb's D gene call, TRBD1, goes unchecked for lack of DNA. The CDR3 length is 15 residues. The CDR3 loop is CASSQFQGAGEKLFF.

According to its frequency, this clonotype is medium-sized. The gene calls are TRBV5-6 and TRBJ2-2; the TCRdb call, TRBD2, lacks DNA for checking. The CDR3 runs to 16 residues. Per the germline V gene, CDR1 is SGHDT and CDR2 is YYEEEE. Here the CDR3 reads CASSPLAGGGTGELFF. Full variable domain (rest looked up from reference TRBV5-6 and TRBJ2-2): DAGVTQSPTHLIKTRGQQVTLRCSPKSGHDTVSWYQQALGQGPQFIFQYYEEEERQRGNFPDRFSGHQFPNYSSELNVNALLLGDSALYLCASSPLAGGGTGELFFGEGSRLTVL.

The rearrangement uses TRBV6-5 and TRBJ2-5; TCRdb selects TRBD2, and the lack of DNA leaves this call unchecked. Per germline, CDR1 MNHEY and CDR2 SVGAGI. This CDR3 is built from 16 residues. CDR3 amino acids: CASSLRRESPQETQYF.

Judged by frequency, this clonotype is medium-sized. V is TRBV19 and J is TRBJ1-2; there is no DNA to check the TCRdb D call of TRBD1. CDR3 size: 15 residues. The germline gives CDR1 LNHDA, CDR2 SQIVND (reference sequence). Here the CDR3 reads CASSKPGQTRHGYTF.

This clonotype is deemed medium-sized by its frequency. This chain uses TRBV27 with TRBJ1-2; the D call of TRBD1 rests on TCRdb alone, since no DNA is present to check it. The V gene's germline CDR1 is MNHEY and CDR2 SMNVEV (reference sequence). The CDR3 consists of 15 residues. The CDR3 here is CASSQGHSPLVGYTF.

The V call is TRBV20-1, the J call TRBJ2-1; the TRBD2 assignment by TCRdb is unverifiable without DNA. The germline V gene has CDR1 DFQATT and CDR2 SNEGSKA (reference sequence). There are 13 residues in the CDR3. The CDR3 protein is CSPGLAGYNEQFF.

The chain uses TRBV5-4 and TRBJ2-5; TCRdb's D call of TRBD2 is untestable without DNA. This CDR3 spans 15 amino acids. Germline V gene lookup returns CDR1 SGHNT and CDR2 YYREEE (reference sequence). CDR3 protein: CASTTARQGKETQYF.

The J gene is TRBJ2-1, the V gene TRBV7-2; the TCRdb call, TRBD2, lacks DNA for checking. The CDR3 sequence is 11 residues long. Germline V gene data show CDR1 as SGHTA and CDR2 as FQGNSA. The CDR3 is CASSSGLEQFF.

Frequency places this clonotype as medium-sized. V and J are TRBV19 and TRBJ2-3; without DNA, the TCRdb call of TRBD2 cannot be checked. This CDR3 region has 16 residues. From germline, CDR1 is LNHDA and CDR2 SQIVND (reference sequence). CDR3 sequence reads: CASSIALAGAADTQYF.

The chain joins TRBV5-6 to TRBJ1-3; TCRdb's D call, TRBD1, is unchecked because there is no DNA. Looked up from germline, CDR1 is SGHDT and CDR2 is YYEEEE. This CDR3 region has 16 residues. The CDR3 reads CASSSPTRTTGNTIYF.

The CDR3 loop is CASSSQQGPSEQYF. The V gene is TRBV7-2, the J gene TRBJ2-7; TCRdb's D gene call, TRBD2, goes unchecked for lack of DNA. Looked up from germline, CDR1 is SGHTA and CDR2 is FQGNSA. CDR3 length equals 14 residues.

V is TRBV11-1 and J is TRBJ2-7; TCRdb selects TRBD2, and the lack of DNA leaves this call unchecked. The CDR3 extends over 11 amino acids. Per germline, CDR1 SGHAT and CDR2 FQDESV (reference sequence). The CDR3 here is CASSSAYEQFF.

The chain employs TRBV7-9 and TRBJ2-3; TCRdb picks TRBD1, but there is no DNA to check that call. Germline assignment: CDR1 SEHNR and CDR2 FQNEAQ (reference sequence). The CDR3 contains 16 residues. The CDR3 here is CASSLERGIGTDTQYF.

Judged by frequency, this clonotype is medium-sized. The rearrangement uses TRBV19 and TRBJ2-7; the TCRdb call, TRBD1, lacks DNA for checking. Germline-derived CDR1 and CDR2 are LNHDA and SQIVND (reference sequence). The CDR3 runs 13 residues. The CDR3 sequence is CASSIGTPYEQYF.

This clonotype is labeled medium-sized based on frequency. Here the CDR3 reads CASSEWGSNTHQPQHF. The V and J genes are TRBV6-1 and TRBJ1-5; checking the TCRdb D call of TRBD1 is not possible without DNA. The germline CDR1 and CDR2 sequences are MNHNS and SASEGT. This CDR3 has 16 amino acids.